This passage covers 18 T cell receptor beta chains from one sample sequenced in a study of CD8 T cells in Susac syndrome (dated by TCRdb to the late 2010s). Library preparation used the immunoSEQ multiplex PCR assay. RNA was extracted using the RNeasy kit, and roughly 0.5 to 1 microgram was reverse transcribed with random hexamers. TCRdb itself trimmed the public reads at Q25 with fastp, ran MiXCR and retained productive beta chains. CDR3 protein duplicates are merged, each entry listing the most common genes and DNA. Recorded for this sample are some 95,000 distinct CDR3 sequences; just under 95% of them occurred a single time. The ten biggest clones cover around 0.3% of the sample. The sequencing sample was made of CD8+ T cells from PBMCs. The receptors come from a human donor in good health.

The table lists this clonotype with a count of one. V and J are TRBV11-2 and TRBJ2-7; D possibly matches TRBD1 or TRBD2 (5 bases each). Trimming removed 1 base at V and 4 bases at J, with 11 bases between. Germline-derived CDR1 and CDR2 are SGHAT and FQNNGV. The CDR3 runs 14 residues. CDR3 region: CASSLAGLGYEQYF. The CDR3 nucleotides are TGTGCCAGCAGCTTAGCGGGGCTGGGTTACGAGCAGTACTTC.

The genes are TRBV2 and TRBJ2-7; D unresolved. The length of the CDR3 is 12 residues. CDR1 is SNHLY and CDR2 is FYNNEI in the germline V gene. Between the trimmed V and J ends, which lost 3 bases and 3 bases, there was a span of 6 bases. In DNA, the CDR3 is TGTGCCAGCAGTGACGCAGACTACGAGCAGTACTTC. It codes for CASSDADYEQYF.

Here the CDR3 reads CSVANNRDKESYTF. The CDR3 bases are TGCAGCGTCGCTAACAACCGGGACAAAGAATCTTACACCTTC. This chain uses TRBV29-1 with TRBJ1-2; a weak D match, TRBD1 (6 bases). Germline V lookup: CDR1 SQVTM, CDR2 ANQGSEA. V lost 6 bases and J lost 11, with 25 bases in between. This CDR3 comprises 14 residues.

This rearrangement joins TRBV2 to TRBJ2-7, with D tentatively TRBD2 (5 bases). This CDR3 region has 11 residues. Trimming left V 7 bases short and J 4 bases short, with 8 bases between. Germline values: CDR1 SNHLY, CDR2 FYNNEI. The CDR3 bases are TGTGCCAGCACGAGGGATTACGAGCAGTACTTC. It yields the protein CASTRDYEQYF.

V usage is TRBV19 and J usage is TRBJ2-3, with TRBD2 matching over 9 bases. V was pared by 5 bases and J by 6 bases, with 12 bases of the junction left unmatched. The germline V gene encodes CDR1 LNHDA and CDR2 SQIVND (reference sequence). The CDR3 has 16 residues. In nucleotides, the CDR3 is TGTGCCAGTAGTTCCTTAGCGGGGGCCCTCAGGGATACGCAGTATTTT. Protein: CASSSLAGALRDTQYF.

This sequence joins TRBV9 and TRBJ2-7; D is undetermined. CDR3 length: 15 residues. Germline values: CDR1 SGDLS, CDR2 YYNGEE. The V end was cut by 0 bases, the J end by 0 bases, with 10 bases between. CDR3: CASSVAAESSYEQYF. For the CDR3, the DNA is TGTGCCAGCAGCGTAGCGGCGGAGAGCTCCTACGAGCAGTACTTC.

CDR3 amino acids: CASSLGGWEQYF. In nucleotides, the CDR3 is TGTGCCAGCAGTTTAGGCGGTTGGGAGCAGTACTTC. The rearrangement joins TRBV12-3 or TRBV12-4 to TRBJ2-7; D unresolved. There are 12 residues in the CDR3. V lost 1 base to trimming and J lost 7 bases, with 8 bases between them.

As DNA, the CDR3 is TGTGCCAGCAGTGAAGTCCGACCCCTCCACTTT. Translation gives CASSEVRPLHF. The rearrangement uses TRBV7-9 and TRBJ1-6, with D uncertain. Trimming stripped 6 bases from V and 12 bases from J, with 9 bases between. This CDR3 is 11 amino acids long. Germline V gene data show CDR1 as SEHNR and CDR2 as FQNEAQ (reference sequence).

This CDR3 is CASEAYEQYF. DNA for the CDR3: TGTGCCAGCGAGGCCTACGAGCAGTACTTC. The chain joins TRBV2 to TRBJ2-7, with D unresolved. V was pared by 8 bases and J by 2 bases, with 4 bases between. The CDR3 has 10 amino acids. Germline V gene lookup returns CDR1 SNHLY and CDR2 FYNNEI.

The V gene is TRBV24-1, the J gene TRBJ2-7, with 8 bases matching TRBD1. The germline gives CDR1 KGHDR, CDR2 SFDVKD. The CDR3 consists of 14 residues. J was trimmed by 1 base and V by 3 bases; bases with no gene match: 1. The CDR3 nucleotides read TGTGCCACCAGTGATGACAGGGGATCCTACGAGCAGTACTTC. Translated, it gives CATSDDRGSYEQYF.

This chain uses TRBV6-1 with TRBJ1-2, with D possibly being TRBD1 (5 bases). V lost 5 bases to trimming and J lost 0 bases, with 16 bases between them. Germline lookup yields CDR1 MNHNS and CDR2 SASEGT. This CDR3 has 16 amino acids. The CDR3 sequence: CASSLGTEPSNYGYTF. The DNA of the CDR3 is TGTGCCAGCAGTCTCGGGACGGAGCCATCTAACTATGGCTACACCTTC.

CDR3: CASSIAAGGEQYF. The DNA of the CDR3 is TGTGCCAGTAGTATTGCGGCAGGGGGCGAGCAGTACTTC. The V call is TRBV19, the J call TRBJ2-7, with 7 bases aligning to TRBD1. V dropped 3 bases and J dropped 6; count of bases not matched to a gene: 5. This CDR3 contains 13 residues. Germline V gives CDR1 LNHDA, CDR2 SQIVND (reference sequence). The variable domain in full, with the rest retrieved from reference TRBV19 and TRBJ2-7, is DGGITQSPKYLFRKEGQNVTLSCEQNLNHDAMYWYRQDPGQGLRLIYYSQIVNDFQKGDIAEGYSVSREKKESFPLTVTSAQKNPTAFYLCASSIAAGGEQYFGPGTRLTVT.

This clonotype was observed a single time. The V call is TRBV30, the J call TRBJ1-1; TRBD1 might be the D (5 bases). CDR3 length equals 12 residues. V shed 3 bases and J shed 11 bases, with 16 bases lying between them. Germline CDR1 GTSNPN, CDR2 SVGIG (reference sequence). Here the CDR3 DNA reads TGTGCCTGGAGCAGGGACGGATGGACGGCTTTCTTT. Protein: CAWSRDGWTAFF.

This sequence joins TRBV27 and TRBJ2-7, with TRBD2 identical over 7 bases. CDR3 length: 15 residues. CDR1 and CDR2 from the germline V gene are MNHEY and SMNVEV (reference sequence). V lost 3 bases and J lost 3; bases outside the gene matches: 8. The CDR3 sequence is CASSFSSSGFYEQYF. CDR3 coding DNA: TGTGCCAGCAGTTTTTCGTCTAGCGGATTCTACGAGCAGTACTTC.

The V gene is TRBV19, the J gene TRBJ2-1, with 8 bases identical to TRBD2. Trimming at V came to 4 bases and at J to 8 bases, leaving 10 bases not matched to a gene. Germline V gene sequence: CDR1 LNHDA, CDR2 SQIVND (reference sequence). The CDR3 length is 15 residues. In DNA, the CDR3 is TGTGCCAGTAGTACCCGGGCCTCGGGGGGGGATGAGCAGTTCTTC. It is translated as CASSTRASGGDEQFF.

In nucleotides, the CDR3 is TGCGCCAGCAGCTCGGGACAGGGGGCAACGGGGGGCTACACCTTC. Residues: CASSSGQGATGGYTF. This chain joins TRBV5-1 and TRBJ1-2, with 12 bases matching TRBD1. CDR1 and CDR2 from the germline V gene are SGHRS and YFSETQ. V trimming: 3 bases; J trimming: 8 bases; junction bases outside the gene matches: 8. The CDR3 consists of 15 residues.

The chain recombines TRBV13 with TRBJ1-2, with D uncertain. The CDR3 covers 14 residues. Germline V gives CDR1 PRHDT, CDR2 FYEKMQ (reference sequence). The germline V and J ends were trimmed by 5 bases and 3 bases, with 13 bases remaining between them. For the CDR3, the DNA is TGTGCCAGCAGCGCGGGCGGGAGCTACTATGGCTACACCTTC. Its protein is CASSAGGSYYGYTF.

The chain recombines TRBV28 with TRBJ2-3; no clear D gene. The CDR3 spans 14 residues. Germline values: CDR1 MDHEN, CDR2 SYDVKM. With 5 bases removed from V and 1 base from J, the gap between germline ends came to 10 bases. The CDR3: CASSISLGTDTQYF. For the CDR3, the DNA is TGTGCCAGCAGTATAAGCCTAGGCACAGATACGCAGTATTTT.